Reported below is one T cell receptor beta chain. Its antigen is unknown. Base qualities are not recorded, but no much larger clone differs from it by a single base. This specimen belongs to a study of T-cell reconstitution after alpha-beta-depleted transplantation in children (dated by TCRdb to about 2016). For the wider study: The study quantitatively tracked T-cell immune reconstitution after TCRalphabeta/CD19-depleted allogeneic hematopoietic cell transplantation in children using TCR repertoire profiling.

Broad study findings and their caveats: The high TCRbeta diversity at day 60 in some patients was ascribed to recipient T cells and intrathymic progenitors that had survived conditioning. About two months after transplant, the apparently early recovery of alphabetaT-cell counts reportedly depended on just several hundred clones that had expanded rapidly and came from non-depleted graft cells. Over subsequent months, a decline in hyperexpanded clone frequencies was noted, and after one year, T-cell counts and TCRbeta diversity were mostly ascribed to newly produced T cells.

Library generation was performed with PCR. Instrument on record: Illumina HiSeq 2500. TCR library preparation used molecular barcoding, with unique molecular identifiers applied to normalize quantification of the TCRbeta repertoire. The public reads were quality trimmed at Q25 with fastp and then assembled into clones with MiXCR by TCRdb, keeping productive beta chains. Here each entry gathers all rows of one CDR3 protein and keeps the most common genes and DNA. For this sample the table gives fewer than 550,000 distinct CDR3 sequences, of which roughly an eighth were detected only once. Approximately 14% of the sample belongs to the ten largest clones. The treatment or condition tag for this specimen amounts to: allogeneic hematopoietic cell transplantation with graft depleted of TCRalphabeta T cells and CD19 B cells. The children who served as transplant recipients had been given grafts of TCRalphabeta/CD19-depleted allogeneic hematopoietic cells.

V loses 3 bases at its end and J loses 4 bases; junction bases beyond the gene matches: 3. Taken from cysteine to phenylalanine, the CDR3 has 16 residues. Here the CDR3 DNA is all that survives: 48 bases in frame from base 1. Recombination joined TRBV12-3 or TRBV12-4 with TRBJ2-3; the junction holds 14 bases that match TRBD2. The origin of this receptor is a female patient between 2 and 15 years old who had a stem cell transplant for aplastic anemia, so the T cells may come from the graft donor. The sample here was PBMCs, mostly from graft donor cells, taken 180 days after TCRalphabeta/CD19-depleted stem cell transplant. The CDR3: CASSLTSGRASDTQYF. The nucleotide sequence is given as TGTGCCAGCAGTTTGACTAGCGGGAGGGCCTCAGATACGCAGTATTTT.